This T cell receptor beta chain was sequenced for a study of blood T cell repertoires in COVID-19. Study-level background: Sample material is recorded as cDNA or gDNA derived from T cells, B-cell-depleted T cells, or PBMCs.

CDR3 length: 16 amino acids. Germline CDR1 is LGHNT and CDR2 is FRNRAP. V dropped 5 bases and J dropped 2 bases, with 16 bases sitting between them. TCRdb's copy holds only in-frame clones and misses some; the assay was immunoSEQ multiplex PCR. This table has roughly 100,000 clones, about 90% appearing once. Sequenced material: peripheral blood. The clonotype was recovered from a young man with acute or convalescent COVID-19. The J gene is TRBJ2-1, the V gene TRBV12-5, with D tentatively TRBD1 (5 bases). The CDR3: CASGTGRVWAYNEQFF. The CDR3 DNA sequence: TGTGCTAGTGGTACCGGCAGGGTGTGGGCCTACAATGAGCAGTTCTTC. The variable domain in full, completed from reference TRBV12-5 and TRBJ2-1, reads DARVTQTPRHKVTEMGQEVTMRCQPILGHNTVFWYRQTMMQGLELLAYFRNRAPLDDSGMPKDRFSAEMPDATLATLKIQPSEPRDSAVYFCASGTGRVWAYNEQFFGPGTRLTVL.